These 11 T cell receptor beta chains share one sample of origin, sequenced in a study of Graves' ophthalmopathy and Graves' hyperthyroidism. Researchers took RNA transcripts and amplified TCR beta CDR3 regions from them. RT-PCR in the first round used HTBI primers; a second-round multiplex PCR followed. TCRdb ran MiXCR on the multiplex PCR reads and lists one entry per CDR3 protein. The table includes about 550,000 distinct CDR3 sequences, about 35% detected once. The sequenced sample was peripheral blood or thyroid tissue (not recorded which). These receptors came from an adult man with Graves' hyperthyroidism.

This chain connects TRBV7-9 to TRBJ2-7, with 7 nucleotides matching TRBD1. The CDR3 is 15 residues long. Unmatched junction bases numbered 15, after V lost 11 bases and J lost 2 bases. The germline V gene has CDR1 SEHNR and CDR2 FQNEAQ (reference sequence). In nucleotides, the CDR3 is TGTGCCTGGAGTTCAACGGGACAGAGTGCCTACGAGCAGTACTTC. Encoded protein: CAWSSTGQSAYEQYF.

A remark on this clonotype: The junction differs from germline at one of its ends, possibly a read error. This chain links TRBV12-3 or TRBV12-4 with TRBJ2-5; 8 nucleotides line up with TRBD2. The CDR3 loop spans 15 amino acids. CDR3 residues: CASARGAGGGETQCF. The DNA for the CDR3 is TGTGCCAGCGCCCGGGGGGCGGGAGGAGGGGAGACCCAGTGCTTC.

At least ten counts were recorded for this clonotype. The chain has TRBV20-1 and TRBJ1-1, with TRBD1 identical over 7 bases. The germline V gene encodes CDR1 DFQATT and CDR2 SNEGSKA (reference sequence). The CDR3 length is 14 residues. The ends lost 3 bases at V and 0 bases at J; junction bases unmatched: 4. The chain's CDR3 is CSASHQGVNTEAFF. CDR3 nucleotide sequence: TGCAGTGCTAGTCATCAGGGGGTGAACACTGAAGCTTTCTTT.

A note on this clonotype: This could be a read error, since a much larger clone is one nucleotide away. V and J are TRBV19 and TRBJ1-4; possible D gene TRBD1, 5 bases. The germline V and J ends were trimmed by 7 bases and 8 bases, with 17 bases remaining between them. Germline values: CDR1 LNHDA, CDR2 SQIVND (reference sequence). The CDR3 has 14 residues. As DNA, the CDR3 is TGTGCCAGTATGGGTTGGGGGAAGGAGGAAAAACTGTTTTTT. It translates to CASMGWGKEEKLFF.

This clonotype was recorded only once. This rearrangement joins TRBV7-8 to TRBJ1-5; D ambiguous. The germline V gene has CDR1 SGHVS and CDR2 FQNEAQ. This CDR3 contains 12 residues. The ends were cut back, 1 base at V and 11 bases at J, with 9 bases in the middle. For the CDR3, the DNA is TGTGCCAGCAGCTTAGGCCAAGAGACCCAGCATTTT. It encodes CASSLGQETQHF.

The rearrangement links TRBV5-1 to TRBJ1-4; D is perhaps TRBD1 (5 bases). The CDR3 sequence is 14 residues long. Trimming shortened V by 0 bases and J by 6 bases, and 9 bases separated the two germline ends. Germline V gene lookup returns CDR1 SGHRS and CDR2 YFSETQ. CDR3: CASSLAGGDEKLFF. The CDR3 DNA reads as TGCGCCAGCAGCTTGGCGGGGGGGGATGAAAAACTGTTTTTT.

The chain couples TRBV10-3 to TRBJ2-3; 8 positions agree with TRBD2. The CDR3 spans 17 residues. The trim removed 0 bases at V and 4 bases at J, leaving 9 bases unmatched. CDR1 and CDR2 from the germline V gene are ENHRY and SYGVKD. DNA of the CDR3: TGTGCCATCAGTGAGTCAGAACGGGGGGGCAGTTCAGATACGCAGTATTTT. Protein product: CAISESERGGSSDTQYF.

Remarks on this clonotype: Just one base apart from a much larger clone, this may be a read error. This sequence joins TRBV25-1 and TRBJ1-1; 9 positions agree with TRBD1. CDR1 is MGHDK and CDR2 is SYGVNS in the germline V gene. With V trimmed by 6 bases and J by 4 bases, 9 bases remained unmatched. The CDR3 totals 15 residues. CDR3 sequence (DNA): TGTGCCAGCAGCCTGGGACAGGGAGAGCGCACTGAAGCTTTCTTT. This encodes CASSLGQGERTEAFF.

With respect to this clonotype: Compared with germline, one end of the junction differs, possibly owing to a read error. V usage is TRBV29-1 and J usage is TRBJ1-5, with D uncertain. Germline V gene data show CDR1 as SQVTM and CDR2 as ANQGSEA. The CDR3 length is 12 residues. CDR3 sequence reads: CSGTGYNEPQHF. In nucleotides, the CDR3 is TGCAGCGGGACCGGTTACAATGAGCCCCAGCATTTT.

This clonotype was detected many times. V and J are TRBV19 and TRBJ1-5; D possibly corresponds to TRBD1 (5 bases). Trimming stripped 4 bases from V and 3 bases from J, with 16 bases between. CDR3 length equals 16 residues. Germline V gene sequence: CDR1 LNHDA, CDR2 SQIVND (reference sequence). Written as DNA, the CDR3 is TGTGCCAGTAGTAGAAGCGAGGGACGGTTCAATCAGCCCCAGCATTTT. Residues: CASSRSEGRFNQPQHF.

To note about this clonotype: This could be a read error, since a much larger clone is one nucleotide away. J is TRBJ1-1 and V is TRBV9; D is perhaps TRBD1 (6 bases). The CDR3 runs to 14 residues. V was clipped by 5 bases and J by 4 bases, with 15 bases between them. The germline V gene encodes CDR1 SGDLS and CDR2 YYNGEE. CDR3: CASRLQGGGTEAFF. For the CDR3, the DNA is TGTGCCAGCAGGCTACAGGGAGGAGGCACTGAAGCTTTCTTT.